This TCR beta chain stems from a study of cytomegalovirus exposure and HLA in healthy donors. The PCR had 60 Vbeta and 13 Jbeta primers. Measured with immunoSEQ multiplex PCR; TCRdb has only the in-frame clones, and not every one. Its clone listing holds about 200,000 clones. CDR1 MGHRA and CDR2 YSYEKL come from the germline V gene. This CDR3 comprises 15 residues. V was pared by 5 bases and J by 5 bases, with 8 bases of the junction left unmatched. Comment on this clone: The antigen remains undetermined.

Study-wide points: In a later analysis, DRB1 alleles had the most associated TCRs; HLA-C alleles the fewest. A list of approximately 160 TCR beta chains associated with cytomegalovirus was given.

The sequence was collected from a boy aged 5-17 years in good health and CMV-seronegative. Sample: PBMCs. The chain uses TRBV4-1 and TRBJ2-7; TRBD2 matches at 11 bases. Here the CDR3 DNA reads TGCGCCAGCAGCTTGCGACTAGCGGGGAGCGACGAGCAGTACTTC. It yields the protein CASSLRLAGSDEQYF.